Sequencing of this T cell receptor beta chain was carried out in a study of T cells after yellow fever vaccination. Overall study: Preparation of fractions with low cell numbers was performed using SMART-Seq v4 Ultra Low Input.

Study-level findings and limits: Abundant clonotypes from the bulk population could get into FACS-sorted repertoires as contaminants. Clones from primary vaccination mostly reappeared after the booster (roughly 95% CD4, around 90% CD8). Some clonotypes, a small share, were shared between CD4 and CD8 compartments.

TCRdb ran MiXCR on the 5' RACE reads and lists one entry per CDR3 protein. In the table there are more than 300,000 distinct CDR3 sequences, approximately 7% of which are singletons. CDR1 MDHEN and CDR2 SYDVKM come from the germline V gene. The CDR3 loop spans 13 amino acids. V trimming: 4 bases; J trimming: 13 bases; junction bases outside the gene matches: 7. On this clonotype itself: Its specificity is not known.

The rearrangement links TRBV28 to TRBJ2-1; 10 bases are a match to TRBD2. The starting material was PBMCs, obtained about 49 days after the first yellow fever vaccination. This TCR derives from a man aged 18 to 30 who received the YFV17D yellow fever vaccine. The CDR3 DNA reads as TGTGCCAGCAGTTCTAGCGGGGGCTCGACCCAGTTCTTC. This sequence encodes CASSSSGGSTQFF.